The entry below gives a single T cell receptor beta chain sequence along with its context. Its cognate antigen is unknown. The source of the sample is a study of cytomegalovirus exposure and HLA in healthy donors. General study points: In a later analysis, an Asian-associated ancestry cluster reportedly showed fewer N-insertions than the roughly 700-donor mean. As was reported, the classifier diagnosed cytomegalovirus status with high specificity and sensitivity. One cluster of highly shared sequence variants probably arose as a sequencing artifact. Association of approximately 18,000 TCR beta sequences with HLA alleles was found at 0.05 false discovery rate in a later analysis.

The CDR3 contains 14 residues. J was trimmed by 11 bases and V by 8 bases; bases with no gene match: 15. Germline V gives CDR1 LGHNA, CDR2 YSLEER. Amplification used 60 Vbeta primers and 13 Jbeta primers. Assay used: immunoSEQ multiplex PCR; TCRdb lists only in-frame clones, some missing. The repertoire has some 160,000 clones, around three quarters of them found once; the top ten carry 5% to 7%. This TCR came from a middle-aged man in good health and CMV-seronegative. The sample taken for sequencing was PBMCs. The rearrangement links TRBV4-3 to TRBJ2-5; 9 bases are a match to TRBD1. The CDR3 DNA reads TGCGCCAGCGCACCGGGACAGGGTCCTTATGAGCAGTACTTC. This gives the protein CASAPGQGPYEQYF.